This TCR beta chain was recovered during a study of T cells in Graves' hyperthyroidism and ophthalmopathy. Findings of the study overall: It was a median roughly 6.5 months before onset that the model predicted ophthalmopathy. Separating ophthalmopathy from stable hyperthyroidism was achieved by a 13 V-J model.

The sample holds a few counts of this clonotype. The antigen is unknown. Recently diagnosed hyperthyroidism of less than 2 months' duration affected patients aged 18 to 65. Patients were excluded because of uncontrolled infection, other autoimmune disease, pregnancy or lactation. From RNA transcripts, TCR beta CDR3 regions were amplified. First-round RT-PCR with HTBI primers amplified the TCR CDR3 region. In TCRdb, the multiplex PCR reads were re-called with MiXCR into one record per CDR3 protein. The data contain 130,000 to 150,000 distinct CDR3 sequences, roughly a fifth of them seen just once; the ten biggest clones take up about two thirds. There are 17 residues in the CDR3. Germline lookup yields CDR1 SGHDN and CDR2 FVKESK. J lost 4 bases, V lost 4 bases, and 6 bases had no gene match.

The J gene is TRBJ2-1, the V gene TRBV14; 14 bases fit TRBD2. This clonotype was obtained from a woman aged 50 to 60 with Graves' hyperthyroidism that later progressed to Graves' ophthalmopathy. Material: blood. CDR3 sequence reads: CASSPRRTSGGYNEQFF. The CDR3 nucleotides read TGTGCCAGCAGCCCCCGAAGGACTAGCGGGGGGTACAATGAGCAGTTCTTC.